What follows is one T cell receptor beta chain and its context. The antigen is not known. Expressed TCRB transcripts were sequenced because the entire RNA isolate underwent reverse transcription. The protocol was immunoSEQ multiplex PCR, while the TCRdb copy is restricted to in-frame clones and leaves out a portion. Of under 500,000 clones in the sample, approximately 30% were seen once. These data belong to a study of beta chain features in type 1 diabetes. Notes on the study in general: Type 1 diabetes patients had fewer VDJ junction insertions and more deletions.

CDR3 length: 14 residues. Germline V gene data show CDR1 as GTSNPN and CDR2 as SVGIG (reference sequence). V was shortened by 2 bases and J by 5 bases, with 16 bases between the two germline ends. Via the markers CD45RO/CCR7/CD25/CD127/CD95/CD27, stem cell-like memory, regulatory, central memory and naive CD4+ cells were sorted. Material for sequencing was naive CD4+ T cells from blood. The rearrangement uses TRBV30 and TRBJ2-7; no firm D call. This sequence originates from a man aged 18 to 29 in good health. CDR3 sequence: CAWSSLSFLDEQYF. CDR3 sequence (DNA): TGTGCCTGGAGTTCCCTTTCTTTCCTCGACGAGCAGTACTTC.